These 15 T cell receptor beta chains came from one sample sequenced in a study of shared clonotypes between healthy human individuals. Libraries were prepared by immunoSEQ multiplex PCR; TCRdb keeps only in-frame clonotypes and omits some of them. This table holds 450,000 to 600,000 clones, 79% found once. Sequencing used PBMCs. Receptors originate from a middle-aged woman in good health. Some clones in this sample may be carry-over from other donors' samples.

There are a few counts of this clone. The rearrangement links TRBV18 to TRBJ1-1; the D gene is possibly TRBD1 (6 bases). The CDR3 has 14 residues. V lost 3 bases and J lost 2, with 10 bases in between. Per the germline V gene, CDR1 is KGHSH and CDR2 is LQKENI. The CDR3 reads CASSPRTDNTEAFF. CDR3 coding DNA: TGTGCCAGCTCACCCAGGACAGACAACACTGAAGCTTTCTTT.

The chain has TRBV5-1 and TRBJ2-7; tentatively, D is TRBD1 or TRBD2 (6 bases each). V gave up 4 bases and J gave up 4 bases, with 24 bases separating them. Germline lookup yields CDR1 SGHRS and CDR2 YFSETQ. The CDR3 contains 17 residues. CDR3 sequence (DNA): TGCGCCAGCAGCGGCGGGACAAATATTGGACTGGGATACGAGCAGTACTTC. Its translation: CASSGGTNIGLGYEQYF.

The V call is TRBV9, the J call TRBJ2-7; D possibly corresponds to TRBD2 (5 bases). Germline V gives CDR1 SGDLS, CDR2 YYNGEE. CDR3 length: 14 amino acids. Trimming took 0 bases from V and 1 from J, leaving 8 bases between them. Here the CDR3 DNA reads TGTGCCAGCAGCGTAGAACTAGGTTCCTACGAGCAGTACTTC. This sequence encodes CASSVELGSYEQYF. Drawing the rest from reference TRBV9 and TRBJ2-7, the complete variable domain is DSGVTQTPKHLITATGQRVTLRCSPRSGDLSVYWYQQSLDQGLQFLIQYYNGEERAKGNILERFSAQQFPDLHSELNLSSLELGDSALYFCASSVELGSYEQYFGPGTRLTVT.

The rearrangement uses TRBV10-3 and TRBJ2-4; no reliable D call. The CDR3 has 14 amino acids. Germline V gene data show CDR1 as ENHRY and CDR2 as SYGVKD. Trimming took 5 bases from V and 6 from J, leaving 14 bases between them. CDR3: CAISSDSRGNIQYF. DNA for the CDR3: TGTGCCATCAGTTCTGACTCTCGCGGAAACATTCAGTACTTC.

The sample holds one count of this clone. V is TRBV18 and J is TRBJ2-1; TRBD2 agrees at 12 bases. The CDR3 loop spans 16 amino acids. V shed 2 bases, J shed 5 bases, and the junction held 4 bases outside the gene matches. Germline values: CDR1 KGHSH, CDR2 LQKENI. The chain's CDR3 is CASSPTSGRSDNEQFF. CDR3 in DNA: TGTGCCAGCTCACCAACTAGCGGGAGGTCCGACAATGAGCAGTTCTTC. Drawing the rest from reference TRBV18 and TRBJ2-1, the complete variable domain is NAGVMQNPRHLVRRRGQEARLRCSPMKGHSHVYWYRQLPEEGLKFMVYLQKENIIDESGMPKERFSAEFPKEGPSILRIQQVVRGDSAAYFCASSPTSGRSDNEQFFGPGTRLTVL.

The rearrangement joins TRBV10-2 to TRBJ2-3; TRBD2 matches 13 bases. Germline CDR1 reads WSHSY; CDR2 reads SAAADI. V dropped 6 bases and J dropped 5; count of bases not matched to a gene: 5. The CDR3 extends over 15 amino acids. Here the CDR3 DNA reads TGCGCCAGCAGAGGACTAGCGGGAGTCCAAGATACGCAGTATTTT. Translated, it gives CASRGLAGVQDTQYF.

V and J are TRBV5-5 and TRBJ2-1; TRBD1 or TRBD2 may be the D gene (6 bases each). From germline, CDR1 is SGHKS and CDR2 YYEKEE (reference sequence). This CDR3 is built from 14 residues. The ends were cut back, 1 base at V and 2 bases at J, with 7 bases in the middle. The CDR3 coding sequence is TGTGCCAGCAGCTTGAGGGGGGCCTACAATGAGCAGTTCTTC. It encodes CASSLRGAYNEQFF.

V gene TRBV7-2 combines with J gene TRBJ2-3; TRBD2 matches at 10 bases. Per germline, CDR1 SGHTA and CDR2 FQGNSA. Trimming at V came to 8 bases and at J to 4 bases, leaving 6 bases not matched to a gene. The CDR3 is 14 residues long. The CDR3 sequence: CASVSGRASDTQYF. The CDR3 nucleotides read TGTGCCAGCGTGAGCGGGAGGGCCTCAGATACGCAGTATTTT.

The chain links TRBV5-1 to TRBJ1-1, with D tentatively TRBD1 (5 bases). This CDR3 has 14 amino acids. Germline-derived CDR1 and CDR2 are SGHRS and YFSETQ. Trimming pared 0 bases from V and 6 bases from J, leaving 12 bases between. Written as DNA, the CDR3 is TGCGCCAGCAGCTTGGGACAGACAAAGGCTGAAGCTTTCTTT. Protein sequence: CASSLGQTKAEAFF.

This clone has only a few counts. This same CDR3 is encoded by further DNA sequences in the sample. The chain combines TRBV5-1 with TRBJ1-1, with unresolved D. CDR3 size: 14 residues. Trimming cost V 0 bases and J 1 base, with 7 bases left between them. The germline V gene encodes CDR1 SGHRS and CDR2 YFSETQ. CDR3 nucleotide sequence: TGCGCCAGCAGCTTGGCCCTGGGGAACACTGAAGCTTTCTTT. It yields the protein CASSLALGNTEAFF.

The chain recombines TRBV7-9 with TRBJ2-2, with 10 nucleotides matching TRBD2. CDR3 length: 18 amino acids. With V trimmed by 1 base and J by 4 bases, 9 bases remained unmatched. Germline CDR1 reads SEHNR; CDR2 reads FQNEAQ (reference sequence). DNA for the CDR3: TGTGCCAGCAGCTTAGTGATCCTAGCGGGAGTTTCCACCGGGGAGCTGTTTTTT. It encodes CASSLVILAGVSTGELFF.

J is TRBJ2-7 and V is TRBV7-8, with D uncertain. Between the trimmed V and J ends, which lost 2 bases and 2 bases, there was a span of 19 bases. Germline CDR1 and CDR2: SGHVS and FQNEAQ. The CDR3 length is 17 residues. CDR3 sequence: CASSLNQAVGIPYEQYF. The CDR3 DNA follows: TGTGCCAGCAGCTTAAATCAAGCCGTGGGGATCCCCTACGAGCAGTACTTC.

Remarks on this clone: At the DNA level, this CDR3 is encoded by other sequences in the same sample as well. The V gene is TRBV7-2, the J gene TRBJ2-1; a weak D match, TRBD2 (6 bases). V was pared by 3 bases and J by 4 bases, with 13 bases between. CDR1 and CDR2 (germline): SGHTA, FQGNSA. The CDR3 has 15 amino acids. This chain's CDR3 is CASSLAGSGYNEQFF. The CDR3 region has the DNA TGTGCCAGCAGCTTGGCCGGTAGCGGTTACAATGAGCAGTTCTTC.

This rearrangement joins TRBV7-3 to TRBJ2-1; the match to TRBD2 covers 8 bases. The CDR3 runs to 16 residues. With V trimmed by 5 bases and J by 2 bases, 8 bases remained unmatched. The germline CDR1 and CDR2 sequences are SGHTA and FQGTGA. The DNA of the CDR3 is TGTGCCAGCAGCCCCGGAGCGGGAGTGGCCTACAATGAGCAGTTCTTC. This translates into CASSPGAGVAYNEQFF.

In its sample, this clone was seen once. This chain links TRBV7-6 with TRBJ2-1, with 9 positions matching TRBD1. Germline trimming cut 4 bases from V and 5 bases from J; bases unmatched to any gene: 9. The CDR3 totals 16 residues. CDR1 and CDR2 from the germline V gene are SGHVS and FNYEAQ. The CDR3, as DNA: TGTGCCAGCAGCTCTCCCGGGACAGGGCTGGACAATGAGCAGTTCTTC. This codes for CASSSPGTGLDNEQFF.